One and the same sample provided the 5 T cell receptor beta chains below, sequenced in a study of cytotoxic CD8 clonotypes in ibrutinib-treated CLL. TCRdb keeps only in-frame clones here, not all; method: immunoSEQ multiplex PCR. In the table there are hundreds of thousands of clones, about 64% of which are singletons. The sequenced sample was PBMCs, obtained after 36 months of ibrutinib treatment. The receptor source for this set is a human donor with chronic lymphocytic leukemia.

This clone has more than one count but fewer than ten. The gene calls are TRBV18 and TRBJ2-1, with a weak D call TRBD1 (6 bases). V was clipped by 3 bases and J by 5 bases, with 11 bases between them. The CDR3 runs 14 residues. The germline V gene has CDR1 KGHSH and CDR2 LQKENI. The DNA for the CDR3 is TGTGCCAGCTCACCTCGGACAGAAAACAATGAGCAGTTCTTC. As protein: CASSPRTENNEQFF.

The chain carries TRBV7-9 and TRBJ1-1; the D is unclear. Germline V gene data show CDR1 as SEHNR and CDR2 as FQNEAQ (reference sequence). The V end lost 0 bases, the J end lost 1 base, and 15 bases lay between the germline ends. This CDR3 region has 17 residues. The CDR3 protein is CASSLATPQHGNTEAFF. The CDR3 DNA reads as TGTGCCAGCAGCTTAGCTACTCCACAGCACGGGAACACTGAAGCTTTCTTT.

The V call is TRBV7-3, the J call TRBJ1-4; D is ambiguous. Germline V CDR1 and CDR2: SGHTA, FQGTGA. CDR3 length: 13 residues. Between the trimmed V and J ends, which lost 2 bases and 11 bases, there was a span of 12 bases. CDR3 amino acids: CASSLAWGGKLFF. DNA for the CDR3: TGTGCCAGCAGCTTAGCATGGGGAGGTAAACTGTTTTTT.

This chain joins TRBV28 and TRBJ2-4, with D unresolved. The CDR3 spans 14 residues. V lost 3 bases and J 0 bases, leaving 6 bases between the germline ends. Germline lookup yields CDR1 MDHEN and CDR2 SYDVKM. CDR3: CASSLPLAKNIQYF. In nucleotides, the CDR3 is TGTGCCAGCAGTTTGCCCTTAGCCAAAAACATTCAGTACTTC.

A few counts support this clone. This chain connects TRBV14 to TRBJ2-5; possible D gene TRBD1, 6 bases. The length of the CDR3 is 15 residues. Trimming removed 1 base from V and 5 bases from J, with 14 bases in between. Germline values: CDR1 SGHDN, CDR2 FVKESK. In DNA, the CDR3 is TGTGCCAGCAGCCAAGTGAGACTGGGACACGAGACCCAGTACTTC. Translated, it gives CASSQVRLGHETQYF.